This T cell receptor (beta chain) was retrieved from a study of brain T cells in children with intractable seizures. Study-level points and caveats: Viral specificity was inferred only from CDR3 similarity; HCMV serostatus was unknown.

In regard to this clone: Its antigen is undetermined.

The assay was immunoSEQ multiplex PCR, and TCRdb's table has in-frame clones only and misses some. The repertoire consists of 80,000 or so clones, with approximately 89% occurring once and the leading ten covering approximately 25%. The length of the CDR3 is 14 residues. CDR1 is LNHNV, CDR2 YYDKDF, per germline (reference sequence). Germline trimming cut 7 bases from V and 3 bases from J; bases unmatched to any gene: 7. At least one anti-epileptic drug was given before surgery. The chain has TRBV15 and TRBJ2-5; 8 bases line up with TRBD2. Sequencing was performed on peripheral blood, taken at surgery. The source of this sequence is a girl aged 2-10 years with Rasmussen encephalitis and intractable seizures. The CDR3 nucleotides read TGTGCCACCACAACGGGAGGGTTTGAAGAGACCCAGTACTTC. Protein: CATTTGGFEETQYF. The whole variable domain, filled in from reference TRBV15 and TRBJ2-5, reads DAMVIQNPRYQVTQFGKPVTLSCSQTLNHNVMYWYQQKSSQAPKLLFHYYDKDFNNEADTPDNFQSRRPNTSFCFLDIRSPGLGDTAMYLCATTTGGFEETQYFGPGTRLLVL.